This entry concerns a single TCR beta chain. Antigen specificity is unknown. Clones were read by immunoSEQ multiplex PCR, and TCRdb kept only the in-frame ones, dropping some. Of approximately 130,000 clones listed, about 92% are singletons. This sample is part of a study of graft-versus-host responses after intestinal transplantation. Study details: Every transplant recipient was induced with anti-thymocyte globulin, then maintained on tacrolimus and steroids for about three years.

The CDR3 has 15 residues. V gave up 2 bases and J gave up 4 bases, with 13 bases separating them. The germline gives CDR1 MNHNS, CDR2 SASEGT. This sequence was found in a human donor who received an intestinal transplant. The source material was unstimulated CD4+ T cells sorted from spleen or lymph node cells, sampled before intestinal transplant. The V call is TRBV6-1, the J call TRBJ2-3, with D possibly TRBD1 on 6 matching bases. The CDR3 sequence: CASSERGRVADTQYF. The CDR3 coding sequence is TGTGCCAGCAGTGAAAGGGGGAGAGTTGCAGATACGCAGTATTTT.